Below, one TCR beta chain is given with its context. The specificity of this receptor is unknown. No qualities accompany the bases; no much larger clone lies one base away. The sample is drawn from a study of cytomegalovirus exposure and HLA in healthy donors (dated by TCRdb to the late 2010s). About the investigation overall: According to an earlier analysis of 550 to 750 of the donors, about 179 million T cells yielded some 120 million unique TCR beta sequences and around 300 Gb of sequence data. An early release covering roughly 580 HLA-typed donors comprised roughly 300 gigabases of sequencing data and 85 million or so unique TCR sequences. Of the roughly 400 genotyped donors, more than 75% were placed in the genetic ancestry cluster associated with self-reported Caucasian donors. The study aimed to test whether signatures of past pathogen exposure could be identified by cataloging public T cell receptors. The study profiled the T cell repertoires of under 700 subjects by immunosequencing and related them to cytomegalovirus serostatus. Along with the approximately 620-subject first cohort, a separate validation cohort of more than 90 different subjects was used. To predict cytomegalovirus infection status, the study combined high-throughput TCR immunosequencing, statistical association of individual TCRs with disease status, and machine learning. To study patterns of TCR occurrence, a later analysis re-analyzed previously published TCR beta repertoires from 666 donors and added high-resolution HLA genotyping. Rather than using new phenotypic data, the later analysis identified candidate immune exposures from TCR beta sequences and from how often those sequences occurred across donors. An earlier analysis of around 540 of the donors applied high-throughput TCR beta sequencing to assess whether each TCR beta V gene segment acted as functional or pseudogenic. Donor age, sex, ethnicity and CMV serostatus were compiled together with the repertoire data. Genome-wide SNP genotypes for about 65% of the roughly 700 donors were used in a later genetic analysis, which treated that subset as a discovery cohort. All discovery cohort repertoires had been generated on a single sequencing platform. HLA typing covered class I and class II loci at four-digit resolution. The number of donors typed differed by locus, with roughly 629-640 for A, B, C, DRB1 and DQB1, around 520 for DQA1, approximately 580 for DPA1, and 400 to 490 for DPB1. Because of strong linkage in the cohort, roughly five DR-DQ haplotypes were treated as single units for association and clustering. Across some 400 genotyped donors of the cohort, an average of approximately 200,000 unique TCR beta nucleotide sequences per donor were sequenced, and 15% to 20% of those sequences were non-productive.

The V end gives up 0 bases and the J end 10 bases, leaving 6 bases in the junction not matched to a gene. CDR1 LGHNA and CDR2 YSLEER were looked up in the germline V gene. Including the terminal cysteine and phenylalanine, the CDR3 comprises 14 residues. CDR3 DNA is the only sequence kept; it has 42 bases, read in frame from the first base. The library was prepared using the immunoSEQ multiplex PCR assay. A mixture of 60 forward primers for TCR Vbeta segments and 13 reverse primers for TCR Jbeta segments was used in the multiplex PCR. The CDR3 region of rearranged TCR beta genes was amplified from genomic DNA by a multiplex PCR assay. Amplified TCR beta libraries were sequenced as 87-base-pair reads on the Illumina HiSeq System. The original methods were these. A later analysis tallied 75 million to 95 million unique TCR beta chains across the 650 to 750 repertoires, and around 9.9 million of those chains were shared by two or more donors. A nearest-neighbor algorithm error-corrected the raw reads and collapsed the reads into unique sequences, merging closely related sequences to remove PCR and sequencing errors. V, D and J gene segments were assigned by aligning CDR3 sequences to IMGT reference sequences. For a sequence to be retained, at least a six-nucleotide match to both a V gene segment and a J gene segment was required. Rearrangements were called productive when the CDR3 lacked stop codons and stayed in frame with V and J; all others were non-productive. CDR3 was defined by IMGT convention, running from the second conserved V-encoded cysteine to the conserved J-encoded phenylalanine. Sequences without an unambiguous match to a single V gene segment were excluded from the earlier analysis of about 640 of the donors. An earlier analysis of 587 of the donors classified V segments as functional when productive rearrangements were above 56.7% and as segregating when the standard deviation between donors was above 5%. To diagnose cytomegalovirus status from the catalog of TCR beta chain sequences, a statistical classification framework was built. V and J gene assignment, in a later analysis, came from comparing TCR nucleotide sequences with IMGT/GENE-DB human TR gene sequences. Using the TCRdist pipeline, a later analysis assigned CDR3 sequences along with most-parsimonious VDJ recombination scenarios. In a later analysis, each TCR beta chain was defined by its CDR3 amino acid sequence together with its V-gene family, and reads lacking a unique V-gene family were excluded. To address suspected cross-contamination and a sequencing artifact, a later analysis removed under 600 highly shared, low-generation-probability nucleotide sequences. In a later analysis, a clonal expansion index for each public chain was calculated from normalized within-repertoire ranks of inferred template counts. A later analysis computed generation probabilities with a VDJ recombination model fitted to out-of-frame rearrangements, and checked the results against IGoR. Hypergeometric tests were used in a later analysis to score TCR-TCR, TCR-HLA and TCR-CMV co-occurrence, with a repertoire-size bias correction applied to the TCR pairs. False discovery rates were estimated in a later analysis by permuting HLA or CMV assignments 20 times. A later analysis grouped co-occurring TCRs with DBSCAN, adding TCRdist sequence similarity when clustering within HLA-allele-positive subsets. Co-occurrence clustering excluded repertoires with fewer than 30,000 or more than 120,000 public chains, plus five with anomalous nucleotide sharing. Drawn from immuneACCESS, this table holds only the in-frame rearrangements with V and J called that TCRdb kept. Clones are partly lost; checked studies trace under half to an unresolved V gene and leave the rest unexplained. The V and J calls and clone size are taken from that table; D and trimming were inferred from the DNA. For this sample there are around 150,000 clones; about 80% appear just once. The top ten constitute under 15% of the sample.

The cohort comprised under 700 healthy bone marrow donors. All cohort members were sampled while nominally healthy, although unrecorded immune exposures were likely present. The donor was CMV seronegative and was included in the group of several hundred seronegative cohort members. A peripheral blood sample was provided by each donor, and peripheral blood mononuclear cells were used for TCR beta sequencing. The Qiagen DNeasy Blood Extraction Kit was used to extract genomic DNA from the blood cell samples. Here is what the overall study found, with its caveats: According to the authors, the approach could potentially be generalized to other disease states and immunological phenotypes. Because counts were too low, more than 15 rarely observed V segments, including chromosome 9 orphons, were left out of the earlier analysis of approximately 500 of the donors. In an earlier analysis of about 600 of the donors, most TCR beta V segments appeared in productive rearrangements about 87% or about 30% of the time, broadly matching IMGT annotations. Most CMV-associated TCR beta chains appeared to be HLA-restricted in a later analysis, and the HLA associations seemed to be driven largely by CMV exposure. The 87-base-pair reads could not distinguish some IMGT-functional V segments, including TRBV6-2 and TRBV6-3, so those segments were excluded. Strong co-occurrence of HLA alleles, especially DR and DQ, made assigning TCR associations to individual alleles difficult. According to a later analysis, parvovirus B19, influenza, CMV and Epstein-Barr virus appeared linked to several top co-occurrence clusters. HLA typing was unavailable for some donors at each locus, so association tests used only the typed subset. Compared with equally common non-associated chains, HLA-associated TCR beta chains in a later analysis were more clonally expanded and had lower generation probabilities. Correlated functional status among segregating V segments might reflect linkage disequilibrium, but an unknown experimental factor could not be ruled out. At a false discovery rate of 0.05, a later analysis linked 16,000 or so TCR beta sequences to specific HLA alleles. The classifier was reported to diagnose cytomegalovirus status with high specificity and sensitivity in both the original and validation cohorts. The presence/absence analyses assumed that sequencing depth was roughly uniform across donors, and that assumption may not be true. This cohort had only TCR beta chains sequenced, and the lack of alpha or paired-chain data limited which features could be detected. For the cohort, immune exposure information was limited to CMV serostatus. In vitro tests confirmed that three of the cytomegalovirus-associated TCR beta chains recognize cytomegalovirus antigens. A further reported finding was that TCR beta sequences accurately predicted the HLA-A and HLA-B alleles for most subjects in the first cohort. According to a later genetic analysis, donors in an Asian-associated ancestry cluster had fewer N-insertions in productive TCRs than the approximately 700-donor mean. The study gave a list of more than 150 TCR beta chains associated with cytomegalovirus. A cluster of highly shared sequence variants was judged likely to be a technical artifact of the sequencing pipeline. V-gene and J-gene trimming of TCR beta chains was associated with a missense DCLRE1C variant in a later genetic analysis, and the association was replicated in an independent cohort. According to a later analysis, TCR association rates differed among HLA loci, with DRB1 alleles showing the most associated TCRs and HLA-C alleles showing the fewest. Most TCR sequences were observed very rarely across donors, whereas some public TCRs were present in many individuals.

Rearrangement joined TRBV4-3 to TRBJ2-3; TRBD2 fits 8 bases in the junction. The sample consisted of PBMCs. This TCR came from a woman in her thirties or forties in good health and CMV-seronegative. DNA sequence: TGCGCCAGCAGCCAAGACGCGGGACTAGGATCGCAGTATTTT. It encodes CASSQDAGLGSQYF.